This T cell receptor (beta chain) was profiled in a study of T-cell memory formation after mild COVID-19. Across the study: In these data, TCR clusters were largely donor specific.

The study, taken as a whole, reports: Confirmation of SARS-CoV-2 specificity was lacking for second-wave clones peaking day 37. Cross-reactive memory appears to have joined, as suggested by some responding clones showing up in pre-infection memory. Clones shrinking from day 15 to 85 showed even CD4/CD8 mixes; later expanders tilted CD4+.

The V segment lost 4 bases and the J segment 3 bases; nucleotides outside the gene matches: 9. The germline V gene encodes CDR1 SGHRS and CDR2 YFSETQ. This CDR3 is 15 amino acids long. This clonotype was picked up a small number of times. As yet, its antigen is unknown. MiXCR was run by TCRdb on the 5' RACE reads, yielding one entry per CDR3 protein. The sample includes 150,000 to 200,000 distinct CDR3 sequences, roughly 14% of them seen just once. This receptor was identified in an adult woman who had mild COVID-19 (a few samples of this study predate the infection). Cell type and time point are not known. The chain combines TRBV5-1 with TRBJ2-7; the match to TRBD1 covers 8 bases. The sample was PBMCs or a T cell subset sorted from them (not recorded which). CDR3: CASSLTWDRYYEQYF. The CDR3 DNA follows: TGCGCCAGCAGCCTCACTTGGGACAGGTACTACGAGCAGTACTTC.